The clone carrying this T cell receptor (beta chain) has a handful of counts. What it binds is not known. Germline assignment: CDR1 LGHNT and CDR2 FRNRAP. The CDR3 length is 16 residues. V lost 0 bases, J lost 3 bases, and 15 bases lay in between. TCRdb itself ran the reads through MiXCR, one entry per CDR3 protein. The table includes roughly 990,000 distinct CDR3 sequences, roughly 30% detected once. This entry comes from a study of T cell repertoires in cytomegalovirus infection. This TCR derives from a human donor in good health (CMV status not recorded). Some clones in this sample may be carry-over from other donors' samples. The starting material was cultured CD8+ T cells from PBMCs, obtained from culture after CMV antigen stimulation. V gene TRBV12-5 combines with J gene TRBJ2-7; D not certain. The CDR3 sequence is CASGLVIGDKDYEQYF. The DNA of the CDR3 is TGTGCTAGTGGTTTGGTAATTGGCGACAAGGACTACGAGCAGTACTTC.